These 7 T cell receptor beta chains were sequenced from one sample in a study of breast tumors, draining lymph nodes, adjacent tissues. Breast cancer patients provided tissue from their axillary draining lymph nodes. MiXCR, applied by TCRdb to the multiplex PCR reads, yields one record per CDR3 protein. The sample includes hundreds of thousands of distinct CDR3 sequences, roughly 32% seen only once; the top ten take roughly 1.5%. The specimen sequenced was axillary lymph node tissue. The origin of the receptors is a female donor with breast cancer. Some clones in this sample may be carry-over from other donors' samples.

This clonotype was seen at least ten times. The chain has TRBV20-1 and TRBJ2-7, with 10 positions matching TRBD2. Germline assignment: CDR1 DFQATT and CDR2 SNEGSKA (reference sequence). Trimming cost V 6 bases and J 5 bases; bases outside gene matches: 13. This CDR3 comprises 15 residues. The CDR3 DNA follows: TGCAGTGCCCAACCCCCACTAGCGGGATCCCACGAGCAGTACTTC. As protein: CSAQPPLAGSHEQYF.

This clonotype was picked up a small number of times. This chain links TRBV24-1 with TRBJ2-4; D is possibly TRBD2 (6 bases). There are 15 residues in the CDR3. V was shortened by 5 bases and J by 4 bases, with 14 bases between the two germline ends. Germline CDR1 and CDR2: KGHDR and SFDVKD. The DNA for the CDR3 is TGTGCCACCAGTGCAGGACACGGGGGAAAAAACATTCAGTACTTC. Translating it yields CATSAGHGGKNIQYF.

In regard to this clonotype: A read error may be the cause here, since a much bigger clone is one base away. The chain has TRBV6-1 and TRBJ2-7; 7 positions match TRBD1. The CDR3 loop spans 13 amino acids. Germline V gives CDR1 MNHNS, CDR2 SASEGT. After removal of 5 bases from V and 3 bases from J, the junction contained 4 bases not matched to a gene. The CDR3 nucleotides are TGTGCCAGCAGTCAGGGGACAGACTACGAGCAGTACTTC. Translation gives CASSQGTDYEQYF.

In this sample, this clonotype turned up many times. An end of the junction does not agree with germline; a read error may underlie this. The CDR3 loop is CARSYPGQGAYEQYF. CDR3 nucleotides: TGTGCCCGCAGTTATCCGGGACAGGGAGCCTACGAGCAGTACTTC. The chain recombines TRBV7-9 with TRBJ2-7, with TRBD1 matching over 9 bases. The CDR3 runs to 15 residues. Germline values: CDR1 SEHNR, CDR2 FQNEAQ (reference sequence).

At least ten counts were recorded for this clonotype. The V gene is TRBV24-1, the J gene TRBJ2-3; 9 bases are shared with TRBD1. Per the germline V gene, CDR1 is KGHDR and CDR2 is SFDVKD. The CDR3 length is 15 residues. J gave up 2 bases and V 9 bases, and 8 bases lay outside the gene matches. Here the CDR3 DNA reads TGTGCCACCCGGGGGACAGGGCCGTACACAGATACGCAGTATTTT. Amino acid sequence: CATRGTGPYTDTQYF.

A note on this clonotype: One end of the junction fails to match germline, which may point to a read error. The chain couples TRBV4-1 to TRBJ2-3, with D perhaps matching TRBD1 (5 bases). Per germline, CDR1 MGHRA and CDR2 YSYEKL. There are 15 residues in the CDR3. The DNA of the CDR3 is TGTGCCAGCAGCACAAGGGGTCCCCTCACAGATACGCAGTATTTT. Protein: CASSTRGPLTDTQYF.

In its sample, this clonotype was seen many times. The chain has TRBV11-2 and TRBJ2-3; TRBD2 might be the D (6 bases). CDR1 is SGHAT, CDR2 FQNNGV, per germline. V was trimmed by 4 bases and J by 0 bases, leaving 11 bases between them. CDR3 length: 15 residues. This chain's CDR3 is CASSSTAGSTDTQYF. The CDR3 bases are TGTGCCAGCAGCTCCACGGCGGGAAGCACAGATACGCAGTATTTT.